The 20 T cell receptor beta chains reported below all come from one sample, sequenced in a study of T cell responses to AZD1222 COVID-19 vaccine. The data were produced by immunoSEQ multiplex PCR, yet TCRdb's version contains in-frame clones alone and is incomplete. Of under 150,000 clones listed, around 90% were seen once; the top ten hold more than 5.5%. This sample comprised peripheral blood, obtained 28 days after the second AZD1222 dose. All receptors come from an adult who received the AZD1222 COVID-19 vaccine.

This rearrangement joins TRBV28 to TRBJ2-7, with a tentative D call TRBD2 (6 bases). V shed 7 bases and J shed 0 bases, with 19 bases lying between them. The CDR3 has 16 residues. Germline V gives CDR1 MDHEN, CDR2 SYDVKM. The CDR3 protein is CASNKGGRPSSYEQYF. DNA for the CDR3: TGTGCCAGCAATAAAGGAGGGAGGCCGAGCTCCTACGAGCAGTACTTC.

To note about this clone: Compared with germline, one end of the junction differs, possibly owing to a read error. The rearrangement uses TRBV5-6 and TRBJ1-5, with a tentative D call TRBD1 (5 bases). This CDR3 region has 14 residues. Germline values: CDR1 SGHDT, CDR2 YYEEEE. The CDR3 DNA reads TGTGCCAACAGCTCTTTGGGGGTGAATCAGCCCCAGCATTTT. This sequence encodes CANSSLGVNQPQHF.

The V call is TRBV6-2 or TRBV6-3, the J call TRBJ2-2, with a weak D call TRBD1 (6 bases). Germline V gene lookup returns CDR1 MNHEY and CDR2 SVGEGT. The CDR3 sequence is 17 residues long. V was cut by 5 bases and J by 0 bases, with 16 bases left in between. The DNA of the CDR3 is TGTGCCAGCAGTCCCCCGGTGGGGACAACGAACACCGGGGAGCTGTTTTTT. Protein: CASSPPVGTTNTGELFF.

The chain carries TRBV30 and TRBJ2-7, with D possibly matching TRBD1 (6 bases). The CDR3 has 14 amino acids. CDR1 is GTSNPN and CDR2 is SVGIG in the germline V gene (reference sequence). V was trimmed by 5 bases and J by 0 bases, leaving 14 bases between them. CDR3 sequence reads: CAWVPGHSSYEQYF. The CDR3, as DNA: TGTGCCTGGGTTCCGGGACACAGCTCCTACGAGCAGTACTTC.

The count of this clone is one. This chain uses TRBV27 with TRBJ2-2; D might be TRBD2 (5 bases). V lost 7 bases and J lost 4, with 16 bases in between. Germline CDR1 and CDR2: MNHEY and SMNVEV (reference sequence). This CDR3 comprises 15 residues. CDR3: CASTEVRDPTGELFF. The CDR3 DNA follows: TGTGCCAGCACCGAAGTCCGGGATCCCACCGGGGAGCTGTTTTTT.

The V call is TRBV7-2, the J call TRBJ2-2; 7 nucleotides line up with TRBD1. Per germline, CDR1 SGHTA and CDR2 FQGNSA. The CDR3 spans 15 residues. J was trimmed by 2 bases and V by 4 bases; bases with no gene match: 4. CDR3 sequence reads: CASSSRGTNTGELFF. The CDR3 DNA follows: TGTGCCAGCAGCTCCAGGGGGACAAACACCGGGGAGCTGTTTTTT.

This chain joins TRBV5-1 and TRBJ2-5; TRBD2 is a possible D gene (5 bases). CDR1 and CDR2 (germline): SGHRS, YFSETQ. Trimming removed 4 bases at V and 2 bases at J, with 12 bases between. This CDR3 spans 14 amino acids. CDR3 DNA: TGCGCCAGCAGCGCGGCGTCGGGACAAGAGACCCAGTACTTC. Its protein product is CASSAASGQETQYF.

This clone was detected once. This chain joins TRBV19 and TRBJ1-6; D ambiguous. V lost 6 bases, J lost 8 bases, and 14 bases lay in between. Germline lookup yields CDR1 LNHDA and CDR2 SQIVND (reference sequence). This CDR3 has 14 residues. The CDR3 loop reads CASRTVGNHSPLHF. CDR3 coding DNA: TGTGCCAGTAGGACCGTGGGGAACCATTCACCCCTCCACTTT.

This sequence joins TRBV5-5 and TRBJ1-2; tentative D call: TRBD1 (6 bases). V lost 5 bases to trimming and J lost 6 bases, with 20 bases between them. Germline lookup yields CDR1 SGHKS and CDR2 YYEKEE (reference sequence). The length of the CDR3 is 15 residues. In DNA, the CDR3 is TGTGCCAGCAGTTTTAGCCCACAGGGAACGGATGGCTACACCTTC. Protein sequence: CASSFSPQGTDGYTF.

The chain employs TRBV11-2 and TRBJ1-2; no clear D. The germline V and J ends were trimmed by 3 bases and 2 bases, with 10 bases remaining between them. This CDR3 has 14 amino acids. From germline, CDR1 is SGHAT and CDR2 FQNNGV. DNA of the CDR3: TGTGCCAGCAGCTTCTCCCCCTCAAACTATGGCTACACCTTC. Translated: CASSFSPSNYGYTF.

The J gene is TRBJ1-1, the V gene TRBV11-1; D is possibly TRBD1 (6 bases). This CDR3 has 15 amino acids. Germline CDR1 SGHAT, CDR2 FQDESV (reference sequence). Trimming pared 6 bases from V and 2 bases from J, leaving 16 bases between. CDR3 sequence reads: CASSSTPGENTEAFF. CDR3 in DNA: TGTGCCAGCAGTTCCACTCCAGGGGAAAACACTGAAGCTTTCTTT.

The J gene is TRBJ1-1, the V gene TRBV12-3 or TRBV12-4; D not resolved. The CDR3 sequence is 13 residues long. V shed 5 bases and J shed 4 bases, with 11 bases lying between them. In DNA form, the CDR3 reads TGTGCCAGCAGTCCGTCACGTGGCACTGAAGCTTTCTTT. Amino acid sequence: CASSPSRGTEAFF.

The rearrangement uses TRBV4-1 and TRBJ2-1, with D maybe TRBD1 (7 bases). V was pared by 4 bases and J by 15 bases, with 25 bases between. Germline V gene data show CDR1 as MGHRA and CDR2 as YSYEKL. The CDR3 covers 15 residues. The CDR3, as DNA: TGCGCCAGCAGCCCCCCTAAGACAGGGACTCAAGTCCGGTTCTTC. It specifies CASSPPKTGTQVRFF.

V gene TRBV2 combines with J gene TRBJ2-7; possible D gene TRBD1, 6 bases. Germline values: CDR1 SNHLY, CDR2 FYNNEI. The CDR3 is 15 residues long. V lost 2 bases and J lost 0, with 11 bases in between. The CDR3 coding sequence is TGTGCCAGCAGTGAAAACAGGGAACCCTCCTACGAGCAGTACTTC. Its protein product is CASSENREPSYEQYF.

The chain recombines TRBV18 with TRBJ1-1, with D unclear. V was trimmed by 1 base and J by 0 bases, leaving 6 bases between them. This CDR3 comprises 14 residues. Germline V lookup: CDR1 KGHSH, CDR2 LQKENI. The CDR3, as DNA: TGTGCCAGCTCACCACAGGACCTGAACACTGAAGCTTTCTTT. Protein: CASSPQDLNTEAFF.

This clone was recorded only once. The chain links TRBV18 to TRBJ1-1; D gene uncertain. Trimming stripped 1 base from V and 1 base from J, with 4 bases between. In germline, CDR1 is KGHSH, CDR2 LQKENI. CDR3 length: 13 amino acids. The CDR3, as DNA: TGTGCCAGCTCACCACAGCAGAACACTGAAGCTTTCTTT. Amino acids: CASSPQQNTEAFF.

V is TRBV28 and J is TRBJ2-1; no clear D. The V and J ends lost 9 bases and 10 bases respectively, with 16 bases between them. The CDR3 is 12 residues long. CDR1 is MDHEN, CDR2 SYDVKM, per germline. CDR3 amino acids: CASVKGRGEQFF. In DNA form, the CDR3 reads TGTGCCAGTGTTAAGGGTCGAGGAGAGCAGTTCTTC.

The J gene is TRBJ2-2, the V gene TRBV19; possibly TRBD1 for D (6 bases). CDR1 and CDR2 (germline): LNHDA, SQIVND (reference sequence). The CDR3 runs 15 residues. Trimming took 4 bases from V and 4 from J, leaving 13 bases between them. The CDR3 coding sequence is TGTGCCAGTAGTACTACCTGGGACACCACCGGGGAGCTGTTTTTT. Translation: CASSTTWDTTGELFF.

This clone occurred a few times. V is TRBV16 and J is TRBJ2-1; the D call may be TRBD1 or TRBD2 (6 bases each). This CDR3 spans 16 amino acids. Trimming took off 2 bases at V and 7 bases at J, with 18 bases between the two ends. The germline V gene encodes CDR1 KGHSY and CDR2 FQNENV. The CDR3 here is CASSQASRGRGNEQFF. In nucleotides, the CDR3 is TGTGCCAGCAGCCAAGCATCCCGGGGGCGCGGGAATGAGCAGTTCTTC. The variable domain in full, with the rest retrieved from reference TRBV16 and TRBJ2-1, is GEEVAQTPKHLVRGEGQKAKLYCAPIKGHSYVFWYQQVLKNEFKFLISFQNENVFDETGMPKERFSAKCLPNSPCSLEIQATKLEDSAVYFCASSQASRGRGNEQFFGPGTRLTVL.

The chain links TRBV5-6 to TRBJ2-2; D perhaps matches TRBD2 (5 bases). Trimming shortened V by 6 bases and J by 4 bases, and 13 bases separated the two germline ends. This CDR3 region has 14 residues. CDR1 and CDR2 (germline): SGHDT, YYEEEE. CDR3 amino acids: CASNVVSGTGELFF. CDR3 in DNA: TGTGCCAGCAATGTGGTCAGCGGCACCGGGGAGCTGTTTTTT.